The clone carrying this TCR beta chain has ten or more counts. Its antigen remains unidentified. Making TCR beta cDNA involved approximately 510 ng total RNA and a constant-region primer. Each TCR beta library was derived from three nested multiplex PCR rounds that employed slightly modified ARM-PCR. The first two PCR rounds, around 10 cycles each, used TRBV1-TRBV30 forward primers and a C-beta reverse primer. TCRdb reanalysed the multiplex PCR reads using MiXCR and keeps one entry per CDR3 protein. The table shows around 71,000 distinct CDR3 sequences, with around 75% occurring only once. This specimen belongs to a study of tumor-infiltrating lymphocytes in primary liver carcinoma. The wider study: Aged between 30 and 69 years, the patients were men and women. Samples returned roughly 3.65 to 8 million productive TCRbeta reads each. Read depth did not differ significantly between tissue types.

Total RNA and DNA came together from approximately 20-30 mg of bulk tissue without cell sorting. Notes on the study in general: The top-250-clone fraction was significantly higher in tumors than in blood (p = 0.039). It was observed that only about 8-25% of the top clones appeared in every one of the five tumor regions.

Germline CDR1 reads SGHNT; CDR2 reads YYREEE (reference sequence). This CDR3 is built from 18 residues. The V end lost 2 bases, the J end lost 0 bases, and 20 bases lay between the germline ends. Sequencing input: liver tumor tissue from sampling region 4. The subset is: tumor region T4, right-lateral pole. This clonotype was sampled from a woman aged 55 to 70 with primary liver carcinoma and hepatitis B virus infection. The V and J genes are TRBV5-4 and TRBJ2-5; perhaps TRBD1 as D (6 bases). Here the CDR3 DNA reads TGTGCCAGCAGCTTTGGGGCCCCGGGACACGGAAACCAAGAGACCCAGTACTTC. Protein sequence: CASSFGAPGHGNQETQYF.